This T cell receptor (beta chain) derives from a study of regulatory T cells in long-lasting Graves disease (dated by TCRdb to 2020 to 2022). About the study as a whole: Persistent Graves' disease meant more than 5 years of antithyroid drug treatment with TSH receptor autoantibodies that stayed positive. A total of some 35 samples underwent TCR sequencing, from around 13 patients with persistent Graves' disease and 20 patients with newly diagnosed Graves' disease. Persistent Graves' disease patients in the clinical cohort had taken antithyroid drugs for roughly ten years on average. The study was conducted in China and was registered as a clinical trial. Peripheral blood TCR sequencing and RNA sequencing compared persistent Graves' disease patients with newly diagnosed Graves' disease patients. General conclusions and limits of the study: Persistent disease showed preferential use of TRBV28, TRBJ1-2 and TRBJ2-5, whereas newly diagnosed disease favored TRBV20-1 and TRBJ2-1. Sequencing and analysis were restricted to the TCR beta chain. Peripheral blood alone was examined, since thyroid tissue, which constituted the primary lesion, could not be accessed. Compared with newly diagnosed patients, persistent Graves' disease patients had lower TCR Shannon entropy and fewer highly expanded clones, which suggests clonal expansion. A larger number of public clonotypes was shared among persistent patients (over 2,500) than among newly diagnosed patients (over 850). The small sample size was acknowledged by the authors as a limitation that may reduce accuracy.

Library construction relied on multiplex PCR. The listed sequencing device is Illumina HiSeq 4000. iRepertoire HTBI primers and Arm-PCR amplification of CDR3 regions were used to construct TCR beta libraries. PCR products were gel purified before sequencing. The paper's data handling went like this. Across samples, 62 TRBV and 13 to 15 TRBJ segments were identified and used for gene usage analysis of CDR3 amino acid clonotypes. COPE and FqMerger were used to merge the filtered high-quality paired reads into contigs. BLAST was used to align contigs to IMGT TRBV, TRBD and TRBJ reference genes, and CDR3 was defined according to IMGT. Highly expanded clones were defined as clonotypes with a frequency above 0.1%. Repertoire diversity was measured by Shannon entropy, and V-J evenness by the Gini coefficient. A clonotype found in more than one individual was treated as public. Using fastp trimming at Q25 and MiXCR clonotype assembly, TCRdb reanalyzed the public sequencing data and kept in-frame beta chains. Each entry is one CDR3 protein sequence, shown with its most common DNA and genes. TCRdb, not the original authors, processed these V and J calls. This sample lists fewer than 400,000 distinct CDR3 sequences; about 18% were detected once. The ten largest make up 25% to 30% of the sample.

This specimen's time point label, interpreted: persistent/refractory GD, antithyroid drugs over 5 years with positive TRAb. For both TCR sequencing and RNA sequencing, RNA was extracted from PBMCs in TRIzol. Graves' disease was diagnosed according to American Thyroid Association guidelines. Patients were recruited from an endocrinology department in Xi'an, China. From each patient, 7.5 to 10 milliliters of peripheral blood was collected into an EDTA anticoagulant tube. Ficoll Paque Plus density gradient separation was used to isolate PBMCs, and no further T cell sorting was done. RNA quality was checked with an Agilent 2100 Bioanalyzer and agarose gel, and concentration with a NanoDrop 2000. Details on this clonotype: The clone's antigen remains unknown. No base quality information exists; no much larger clone differs at one position.

Trimming costs V 0 bases and J 6 bases, and their ends lie 16 bases apart. In the germline V gene, CDR1 corresponds to MDHEN and CDR2 to SYDVKM. The CDR3, from cysteine to phenylalanine, totals 16 residues. The retained sequence is limited to the CDR3, 48 bases, with the frame set at the first base. The sequence was obtained from a female donor with Graves disease. The sequence joins TRBV28 to TRBJ2-3, and perhaps TRBD1 as D gene, on 5 matching bases. Sample: peripheral blood mononuclear cells (PBMCs), taken when the disease was refractory, from a patient treated with antithyroid drugs. The nucleotide sequence is TGTGCCAGCAGTTTATGGGATCCTTTAGCAGGGGATACGCAGTATTTT. This translates into CASSLWDPLAGDTQYF.